The clone carrying this TCR beta chain was recorded only once. Other DNA sequences in this sample translate to the same CDR3. Authors' methods: Cell counts per sample came from amplifying reference gene primers. Using immunoSEQ multiplex PCR, the repertoire was profiled, and TCRdb retains in-frame clones only, with some absent. That table is the source of V, J and clone size, and D and trimming were worked out from the DNA. The sample holds roughly 80,000 clones, about 87% seen once. The source of the sample is a study of blood T cell repertoires in COVID-19. Whole-study context: COVID-19 samples from acute and convalescent phases originated in the United States, Italy and Spain. T cells, B-cell-depleted T cells, or PBMCs provided the cDNA or gDNA that served as material.

This CDR3 is 15 amino acids long. V was pared by 4 bases and J by 1 base, with 10 bases between. The V gene's germline CDR1 is MGHRA and CDR2 YSYEKL. The sample consisted of peripheral blood. The TCR originated in a human donor in a cohort sampled during active COVID-19. The V and J genes are TRBV4-1 and TRBJ1-4, with D possibly being TRBD1 (6 bases). This chain's CDR3 is CASSPPTGTNEKLFF. As DNA, the CDR3 is TGCGCCAGCAGCCCGCCGACAGGAACTAATGAAAAACTGTTTTTT.